This TCR beta chain was identified in a study of control samples from healthy donors and cancer patients. V lost 5 bases, J lost 3 bases, and 6 bases stayed unmatched. This CDR3 has 14 residues. Germline V gene sequence: CDR1 SGHDT, CDR2 YYEEEE. The data were produced by immunoSEQ multiplex PCR, yet TCRdb's version contains in-frame clones alone and is incomplete. The repertoire consists of some 97,000 clones, with about 90% occurring once and the leading ten covering 18%. Specimen: blood. This receptor was obtained from a woman between 50 and 59 years old in good health. J is TRBJ2-7 and V is TRBV5-6; 9 nucleotides line up with TRBD1. CDR3 DNA: TGTGCCAGCAGATTTACAGGGGGCAGCTACGAGCAGTACTTC. Its translation is CASRFTGGSYEQYF.